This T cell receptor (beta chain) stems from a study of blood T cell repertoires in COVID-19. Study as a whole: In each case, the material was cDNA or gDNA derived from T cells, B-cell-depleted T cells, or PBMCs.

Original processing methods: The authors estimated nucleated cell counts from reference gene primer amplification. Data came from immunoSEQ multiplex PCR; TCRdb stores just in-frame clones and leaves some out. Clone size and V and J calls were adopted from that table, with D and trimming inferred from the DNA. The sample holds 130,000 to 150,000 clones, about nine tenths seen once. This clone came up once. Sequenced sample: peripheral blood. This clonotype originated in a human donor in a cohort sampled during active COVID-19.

The CDR3 spells CASSLLRGDNQPQHF. CDR3 sequence (DNA): TGTGCCAGCAGTTTACTCCGGGGTGACAATCAGCCCCAGCATTTT. This sequence joins TRBV6-5 and TRBJ1-5; D remains unclear. V was cut by 4 bases and J by 3 bases, with 13 bases left in between. In germline, CDR1 is MNHEY, CDR2 SVGAGI. The CDR3 length is 15 residues.